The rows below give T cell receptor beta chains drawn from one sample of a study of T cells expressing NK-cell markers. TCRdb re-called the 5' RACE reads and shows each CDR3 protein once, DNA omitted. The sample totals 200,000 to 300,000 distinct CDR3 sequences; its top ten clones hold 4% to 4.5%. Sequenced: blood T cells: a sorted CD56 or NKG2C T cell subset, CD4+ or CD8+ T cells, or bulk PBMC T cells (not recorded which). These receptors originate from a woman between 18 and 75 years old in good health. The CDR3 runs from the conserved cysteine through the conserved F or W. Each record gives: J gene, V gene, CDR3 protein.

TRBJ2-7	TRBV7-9	CASSRKTDSYEQYF
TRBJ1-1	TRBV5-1	CASSLERGTEAFF
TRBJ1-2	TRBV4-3	CASSHGRGEGYTF
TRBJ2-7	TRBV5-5	CASSPTSAGQYF
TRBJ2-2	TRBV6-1	CASRETGANTGELFF
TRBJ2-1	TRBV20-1	CSARSRLEQFF
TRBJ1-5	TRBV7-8	CASSEISNQPQHF
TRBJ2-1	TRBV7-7	CASSLALNNEQFF
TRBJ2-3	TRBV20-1	CSAYLIGLAGGSTQYF
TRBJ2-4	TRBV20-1	CSARDRGLAKNIQYF
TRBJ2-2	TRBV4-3	CASSPALVGGQGTRELFF
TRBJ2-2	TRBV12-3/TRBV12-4	CASSLRGPGELFF
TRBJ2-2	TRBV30	CAWSVEWLAQNTGELFF
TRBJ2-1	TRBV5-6	CASSLYARHNEQFF
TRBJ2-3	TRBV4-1	CASSQDRQIDTQYF
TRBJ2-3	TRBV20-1	CSARDLRAKGTDTQYF
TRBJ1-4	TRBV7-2	CASSYPTGTANEKLFF
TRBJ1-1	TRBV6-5	CASSYGGRGTEAFF
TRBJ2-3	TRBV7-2	CASSNQGARSTDTQYF
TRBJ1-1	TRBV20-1	CSARPTGRGMNTEAFF
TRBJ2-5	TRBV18	CASSPGQGGETQYF
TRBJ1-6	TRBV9	CASSGLNSPLHF
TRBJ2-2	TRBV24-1	CATSDAGRSPELFF
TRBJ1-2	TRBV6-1	CASSPGGGVTGYTF
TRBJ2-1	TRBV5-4	CASSLNLGVGEQFF
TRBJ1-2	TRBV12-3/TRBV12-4	CASTQTSPVRGYTF
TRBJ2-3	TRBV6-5	CASSLSLTSTGDTQYF
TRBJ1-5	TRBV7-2	CASSSGTINQPQHF
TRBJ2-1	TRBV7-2	CASSLSPAYNEQFF
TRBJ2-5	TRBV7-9	CASHHVGQETQYF
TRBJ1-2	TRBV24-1	CATSARQGSYGYTF
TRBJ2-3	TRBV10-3	CAISATDTQYF
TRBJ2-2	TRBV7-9	CANRELAGSGELFF